Presented here are 5 T cell receptor beta chains from one specimen sequenced in a study of T cells in Graves' hyperthyroidism and ophthalmopathy. Amplification of TCR beta CDR3 regions used RNA as the template. The HTBI primer set drove a first-round RT-PCR of the TCR CDR3. TCRdb recomputed calls from the multiplex PCR reads with MiXCR, one row per CDR3 protein. The table lists 300,000 or so distinct CDR3 sequences, 21% of them singletons. The sequencing sample was made of blood. The receptors were gathered from a woman in her forties or fifties with Graves' hyperthyroidism.

This rearrangement joins TRBV2 to TRBJ1-2, with a possible D match to TRBD1 (6 bases). From germline, CDR1 is SNHLY and CDR2 FYNNEI. The CDR3 totals 13 residues. V shed 1 base and J shed 7 bases, with 10 bases lying between them. CDR3 coding DNA: TGTGCCAGCAGTGAAGAACGACAGGTTGGCTACACCTTC. Protein: CASSEERQVGYTF.

The chain links TRBV29-1 to TRBJ2-2; perhaps TRBD1 as D (5 bases). Trimming pared 6 bases from V and 2 bases from J, leaving 16 bases between. CDR1 SQVTM and CDR2 ANQGSEA come from the germline V gene. The CDR3 consists of 15 residues. CDR3 residues: CSVLRTDTNTGELFF. The CDR3, as DNA: TGCAGCGTCTTGAGGACGGACACTAACACCGGGGAGCTGTTTTTT.

A few counts support this clonotype. The rearrangement uses TRBV2 and TRBJ2-3; D is unresolved. V was trimmed by 2 bases and J by 8 bases, leaving 5 bases between them. CDR1 SNHLY and CDR2 FYNNEI come from the germline V gene. The CDR3 has 11 residues. CDR3 amino acids: CASSEIRTQYF. The CDR3, as DNA: TGTGCCAGCAGTGAAATCCGTACGCAGTATTTT.

This clonotype was counted ten times or more. The V call is TRBV7-9, the J call TRBJ1-1, with 7 bases matching TRBD1. Germline trimming cut 6 bases from V and 3 bases from J; bases unmatched to any gene: 19. CDR1 and CDR2 (germline): SEHNR, FQNEAQ (reference sequence). CDR3 length equals 18 residues. CDR3 coding DNA: TGTGCCAGCAGTTTTGTTGGGACAGTCAATACCATTTACACTGAAGCTTTCTTT. Amino acid sequence: CASSFVGTVNTIYTEAFF.

This clonotype was seen repeatedly, ten times or more. The chain recombines TRBV11-2 with TRBJ1-1; D possibly corresponds to TRBD1 (5 bases). Trimming left V 7 bases short and J 8 bases short, with 20 bases between. Germline V gene sequence: CDR1 SGHAT, CDR2 FQNNGV. The CDR3 contains 14 residues. DNA for the CDR3: TGTGCCAGCACCCCCCGGGGGGATACGGCAGAAGCTTTCTTT. Translating it yields CASTPRGDTAEAFF.